This T cell receptor (beta chain) was sequenced for a study of CD8 T cells in Susac syndrome. There are 14 residues in the CDR3. The V segment lost 8 bases and the J segment 2 bases; nucleotides outside the gene matches: 9. CDR1 and CDR2 (germline): SNHLY, FYNNEI. Notes on the study in general: The study recognized that its TCR sequencing and HLA analysis covered a relatively small number of individuals.

In blood CD8+ and CD4+ T cells, TCR beta underwent sequencing. TEMRA cells were FACS-enriched, with CD8+ and CD4+ T cells isolated negatively. As for this clonotype: The antigen is unknown.

cDNA came from about 0.51 to 1 ug RNA primed by random hexamers. The CDR3 of TCR beta was amplified by immunoSEQ multiplex PCR across 54 Vbeta and 13 Jbeta. TCRdb used MiXCR to reprocess the immunoSEQ multiplex PCR reads, holding one entry per CDR3 protein. The table has about 280,000 distinct CDR3 sequences, 80% to 90% seen once. This receptor was identified in a human donor with multiple sclerosis. The V gene is TRBV2, the J gene TRBJ2-7, with TRBD2 matching 7 bases. The sample was CD8+ T cells from PBMCs. The CDR3 DNA is TGTGCCAGCCAGGCAGGCGGGAGCCCCTACGAGCAGTACTTC. Amino acid sequence: CASQAGGSPYEQYF.